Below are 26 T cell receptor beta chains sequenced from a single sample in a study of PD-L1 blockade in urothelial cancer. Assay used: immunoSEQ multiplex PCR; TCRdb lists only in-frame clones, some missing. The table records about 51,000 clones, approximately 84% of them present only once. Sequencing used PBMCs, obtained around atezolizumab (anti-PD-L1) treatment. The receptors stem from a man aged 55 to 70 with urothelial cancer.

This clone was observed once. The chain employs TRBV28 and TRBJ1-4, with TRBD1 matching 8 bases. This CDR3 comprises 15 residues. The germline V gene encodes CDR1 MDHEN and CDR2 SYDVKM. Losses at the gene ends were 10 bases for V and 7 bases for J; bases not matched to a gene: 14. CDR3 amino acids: CATTQPAGGLEKLFF. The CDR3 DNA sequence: TGTGCCACCACTCAGCCTGCAGGGGGCCTTGAAAAACTGTTTTTT. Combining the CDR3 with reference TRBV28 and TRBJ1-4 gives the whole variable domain DVKVTQSSRYLVKRTGEKVFLECVQDMDHENMFWYRQDPGLGLRLIYFSYDVKMKEKGDIPEGYSVSREKKERFSLILESASTNQTSMYLCATTQPAGGLEKLFFGSGTQLSVL.

DNA of the CDR3: TGTGCCAGCAGCTTAGCTAGCGGGAGCTCCTACAATGAGCAGTTCTTC. It is translated as CASSLASGSSYNEQFF. The rearrangement uses TRBV7-2 and TRBJ2-1, with 9 positions matching TRBD2. V lost 0 bases, J lost 0 bases, and 0 bases stayed unmatched. The germline gives CDR1 SGHTA, CDR2 FQGNSA. The CDR3 has 16 amino acids. Full variable domain (remainder filled in from reference TRBV7-2 and TRBJ2-1): GAGVSQSPSNKVTEKGKDVELRCDPISGHTALYWYRQSLGQGLEFLIYFQGNSAPDKSGLPSDRFSAERTGGSVSTLTIQRTQQEDSAVYLCASSLASGSSYNEQFFGPGTRLTVL.

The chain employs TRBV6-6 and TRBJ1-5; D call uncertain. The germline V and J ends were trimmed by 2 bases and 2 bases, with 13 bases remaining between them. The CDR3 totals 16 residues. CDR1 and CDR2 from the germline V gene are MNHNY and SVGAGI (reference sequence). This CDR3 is CASSYPSGARNQPQHF. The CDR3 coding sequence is TGTGCCAGCAGTTACCCGTCCGGAGCTCGCAATCAGCCCCAGCATTTT.

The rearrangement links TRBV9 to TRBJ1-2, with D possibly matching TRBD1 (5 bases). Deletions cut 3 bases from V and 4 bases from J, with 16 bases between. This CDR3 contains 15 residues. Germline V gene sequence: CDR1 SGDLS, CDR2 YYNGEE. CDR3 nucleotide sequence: TGTGCCAGCAGCGGACAACCCGACAGAGTCTATGGCTACACCTTC. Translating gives CASSGQPDRVYGYTF.

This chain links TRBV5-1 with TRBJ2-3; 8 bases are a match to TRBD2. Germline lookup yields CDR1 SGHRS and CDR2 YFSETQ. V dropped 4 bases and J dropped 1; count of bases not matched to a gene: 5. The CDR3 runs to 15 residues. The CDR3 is CASSRAGVGTDTQYF. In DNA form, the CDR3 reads TGCGCCAGCAGCCGAGCGGGAGTTGGCACAGATACGCAGTATTTT.

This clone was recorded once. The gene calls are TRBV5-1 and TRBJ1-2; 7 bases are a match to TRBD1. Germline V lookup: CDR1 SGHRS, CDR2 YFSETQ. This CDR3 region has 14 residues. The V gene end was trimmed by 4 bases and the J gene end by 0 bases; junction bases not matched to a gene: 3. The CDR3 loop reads CASSPGTANYGYTF. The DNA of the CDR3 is TGCGCCAGCAGCCCCGGGACAGCTAACTATGGCTACACCTTC.

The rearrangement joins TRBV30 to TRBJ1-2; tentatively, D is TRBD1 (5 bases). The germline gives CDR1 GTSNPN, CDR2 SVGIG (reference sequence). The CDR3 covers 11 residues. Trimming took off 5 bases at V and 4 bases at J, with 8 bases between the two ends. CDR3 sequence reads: CAWGGGYGYTF. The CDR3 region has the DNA TGTGCCTGGGGCGGGGGCTATGGCTACACCTTC.

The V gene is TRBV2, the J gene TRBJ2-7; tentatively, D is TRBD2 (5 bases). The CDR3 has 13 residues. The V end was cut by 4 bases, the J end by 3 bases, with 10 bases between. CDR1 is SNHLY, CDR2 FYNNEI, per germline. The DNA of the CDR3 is TGTGCCAGCAGTGCCGGGGAGAACTACGAGCAGTACTTC. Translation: CASSAGENYEQYF.

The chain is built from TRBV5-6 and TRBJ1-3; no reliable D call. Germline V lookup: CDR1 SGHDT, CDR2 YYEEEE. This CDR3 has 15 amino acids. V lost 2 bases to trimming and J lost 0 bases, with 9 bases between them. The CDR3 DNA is TGTGCCAGCAGCTTTTCACAGTTCTCTGGAAACACCATATATTTT. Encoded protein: CASSFSQFSGNTIYF.

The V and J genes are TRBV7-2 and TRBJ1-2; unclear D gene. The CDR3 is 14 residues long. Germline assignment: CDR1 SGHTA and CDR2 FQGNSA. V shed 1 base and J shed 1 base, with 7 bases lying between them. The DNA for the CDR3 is TGTGCCAGCAGCTTAGAGCGGGGTAACTATGGCTACACCTTC. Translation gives CASSLERGNYGYTF.

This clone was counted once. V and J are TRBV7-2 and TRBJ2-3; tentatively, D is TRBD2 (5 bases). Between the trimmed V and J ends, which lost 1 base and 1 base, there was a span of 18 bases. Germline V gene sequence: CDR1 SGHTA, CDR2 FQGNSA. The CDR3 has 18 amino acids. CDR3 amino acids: CASSLDRRRAGGTDTQYF. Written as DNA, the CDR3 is TGTGCCAGCAGCTTAGACCGGAGACGGGCCGGGGGCACAGATACGCAGTATTTT. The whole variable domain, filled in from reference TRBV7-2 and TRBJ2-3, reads GAGVSQSPSNKVTEKGKDVELRCDPISGHTALYWYRQSLGQGLEFLIYFQGNSAPDKSGLPSDRFSAERTGGSVSTLTIQRTQQEDSAVYLCASSLDRRRAGGTDTQYFGPGTRLTVL.

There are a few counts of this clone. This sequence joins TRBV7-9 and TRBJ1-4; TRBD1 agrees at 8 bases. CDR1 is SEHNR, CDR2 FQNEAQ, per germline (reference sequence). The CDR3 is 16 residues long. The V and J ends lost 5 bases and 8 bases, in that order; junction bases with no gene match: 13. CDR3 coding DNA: TGTGCCAGCAGCCGAGGGGGACAGGACTTTCGAGAAAAACTGTTTTTT. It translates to CASSRGGQDFREKLFF.

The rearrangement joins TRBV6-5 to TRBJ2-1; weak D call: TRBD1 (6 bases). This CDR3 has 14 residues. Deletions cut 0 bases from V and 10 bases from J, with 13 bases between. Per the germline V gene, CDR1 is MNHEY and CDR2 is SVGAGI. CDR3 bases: TGTGCCAGCAGTTACTCGGGACATAAAGGGGAGCAGTTCTTC. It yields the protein CASSYSGHKGEQFF.

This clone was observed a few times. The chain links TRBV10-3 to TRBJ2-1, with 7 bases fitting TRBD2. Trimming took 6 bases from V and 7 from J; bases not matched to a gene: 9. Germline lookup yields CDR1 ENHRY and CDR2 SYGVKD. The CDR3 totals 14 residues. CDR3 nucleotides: TGTGCCATCAGCGGGGCGGGGGTCCTTAATGAGCAGTTCTTC. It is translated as CAISGAGVLNEQFF.

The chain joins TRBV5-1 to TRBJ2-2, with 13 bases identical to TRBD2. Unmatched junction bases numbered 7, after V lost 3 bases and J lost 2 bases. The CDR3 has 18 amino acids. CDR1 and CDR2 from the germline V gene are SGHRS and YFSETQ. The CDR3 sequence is CASSYPTSGRSNTGELFF. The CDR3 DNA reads TGCGCCAGCAGCTACCCGACTAGCGGGAGGAGTAACACCGGGGAGCTGTTTTTT.

CDR3: CAWSAGVHYEQYF. CDR3 DNA sequence: TGTGCCTGGTCAGCAGGGGTGCACTACGAGCAGTACTTC. V is TRBV30 and J is TRBJ2-7; D might be TRBD1 (6 bases). CDR1 is GTSNPN and CDR2 is SVGIG in the germline V gene (reference sequence). V gave up 5 bases and J gave up 3 bases, with 14 bases separating them. The CDR3 runs to 13 residues. The whole variable domain, remainder taken from reference TRBV30 and TRBJ2-7, is SQTIHQWPATLVQPVGSPLSLECTVEGTSNPNLYWYRQAAGRGLQLLFYSVGIGQISSEVPQNLSASRPQDRQFILSSKKLLLSDSGFYLCAWSAGVHYEQYFGPGTRLTVT.

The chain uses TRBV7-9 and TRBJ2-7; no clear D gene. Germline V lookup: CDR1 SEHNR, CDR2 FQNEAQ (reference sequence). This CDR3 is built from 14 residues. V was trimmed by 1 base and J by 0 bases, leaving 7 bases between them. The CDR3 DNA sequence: TGTGCCAGCAGCTTAGTGGGCACCTCCTACGAGCAGTACTTC. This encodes CASSLVGTSYEQYF. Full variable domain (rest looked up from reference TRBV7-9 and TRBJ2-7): DTGVSQNPRHKITKRGQNVTFRCDPISEHNRLYWYRQTLGQGPEFLTYFQNEAQLEKSRLLSDRFSAERPKGSFSTLEIQRTEQGDSAMYLCASSLVGTSYEQYFGPGTRLTVT.

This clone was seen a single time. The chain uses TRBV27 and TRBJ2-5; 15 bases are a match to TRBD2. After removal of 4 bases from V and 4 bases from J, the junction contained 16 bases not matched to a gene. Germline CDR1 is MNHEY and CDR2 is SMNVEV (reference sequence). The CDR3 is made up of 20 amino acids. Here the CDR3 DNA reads TGTGCCAGCAGTTCCCGCTTAGACGGGACTAGCGGGGGGCGTCGAGAGACCCAGTACTTC. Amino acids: CASSSRLDGTSGGRRETQYF.

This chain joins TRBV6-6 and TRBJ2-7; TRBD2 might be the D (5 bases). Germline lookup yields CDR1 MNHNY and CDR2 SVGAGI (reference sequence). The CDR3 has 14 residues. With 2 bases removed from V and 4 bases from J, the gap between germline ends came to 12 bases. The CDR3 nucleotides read TGTGCCAGCAGTTACAGAGGGAATAAGTACGAGCAGTACTTC. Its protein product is CASSYRGNKYEQYF.

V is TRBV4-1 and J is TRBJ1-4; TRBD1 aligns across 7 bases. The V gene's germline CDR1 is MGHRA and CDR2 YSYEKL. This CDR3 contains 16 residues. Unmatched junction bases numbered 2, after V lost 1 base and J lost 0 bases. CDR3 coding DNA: TGCGCCAGCAGCCAAGTCGACAGGGCAACTAATGAAAAACTGTTTTTT. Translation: CASSQVDRATNEKLFF.

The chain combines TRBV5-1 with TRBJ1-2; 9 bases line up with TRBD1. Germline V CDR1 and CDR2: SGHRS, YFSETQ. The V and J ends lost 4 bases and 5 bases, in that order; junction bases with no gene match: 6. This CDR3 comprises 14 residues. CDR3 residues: CASSEQGANYGYTF. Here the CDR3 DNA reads TGCGCCAGCAGCGAACAGGGGGCGAATTATGGCTACACCTTC.

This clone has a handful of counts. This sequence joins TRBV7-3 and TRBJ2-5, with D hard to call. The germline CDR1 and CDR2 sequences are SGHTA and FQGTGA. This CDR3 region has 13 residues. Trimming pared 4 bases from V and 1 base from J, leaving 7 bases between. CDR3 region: CASSSGGQETQYF. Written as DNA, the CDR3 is TGTGCCAGCAGCTCGGGTGGCCAAGAGACCCAGTACTTC.

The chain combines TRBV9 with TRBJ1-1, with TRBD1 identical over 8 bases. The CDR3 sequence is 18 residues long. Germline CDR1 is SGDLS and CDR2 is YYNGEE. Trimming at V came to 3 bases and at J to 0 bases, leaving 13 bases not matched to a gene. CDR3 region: CASSGTGRPELMNTEAFF. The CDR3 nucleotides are TGTGCCAGCAGCGGGACAGGGCGCCCAGAATTGATGAACACTGAAGCTTTCTTT.

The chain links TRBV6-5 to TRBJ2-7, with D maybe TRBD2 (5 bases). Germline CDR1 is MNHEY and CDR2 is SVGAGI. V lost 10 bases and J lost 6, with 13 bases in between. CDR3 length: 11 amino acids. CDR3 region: CATTAAAEQYF. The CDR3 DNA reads TGTGCCACCACAGCGGCCGCCGAGCAGTACTTC.

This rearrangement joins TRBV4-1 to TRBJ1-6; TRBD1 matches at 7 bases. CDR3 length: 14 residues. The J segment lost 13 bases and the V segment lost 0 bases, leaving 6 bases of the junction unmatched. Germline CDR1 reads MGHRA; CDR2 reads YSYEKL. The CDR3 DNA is TGCGCCAGCAGCCAAGAAAGGCAGGGGGATCCCCTCCACTTT. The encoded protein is CASSQERQGDPLHF.

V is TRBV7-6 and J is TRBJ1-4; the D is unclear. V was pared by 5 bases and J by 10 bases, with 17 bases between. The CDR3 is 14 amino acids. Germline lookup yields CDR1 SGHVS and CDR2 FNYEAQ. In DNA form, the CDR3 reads TGTGCCAGCAGCCCCGGTACTGGGCCTGGAAAACTGTTTTTT. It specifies CASSPGTGPGKLFF.